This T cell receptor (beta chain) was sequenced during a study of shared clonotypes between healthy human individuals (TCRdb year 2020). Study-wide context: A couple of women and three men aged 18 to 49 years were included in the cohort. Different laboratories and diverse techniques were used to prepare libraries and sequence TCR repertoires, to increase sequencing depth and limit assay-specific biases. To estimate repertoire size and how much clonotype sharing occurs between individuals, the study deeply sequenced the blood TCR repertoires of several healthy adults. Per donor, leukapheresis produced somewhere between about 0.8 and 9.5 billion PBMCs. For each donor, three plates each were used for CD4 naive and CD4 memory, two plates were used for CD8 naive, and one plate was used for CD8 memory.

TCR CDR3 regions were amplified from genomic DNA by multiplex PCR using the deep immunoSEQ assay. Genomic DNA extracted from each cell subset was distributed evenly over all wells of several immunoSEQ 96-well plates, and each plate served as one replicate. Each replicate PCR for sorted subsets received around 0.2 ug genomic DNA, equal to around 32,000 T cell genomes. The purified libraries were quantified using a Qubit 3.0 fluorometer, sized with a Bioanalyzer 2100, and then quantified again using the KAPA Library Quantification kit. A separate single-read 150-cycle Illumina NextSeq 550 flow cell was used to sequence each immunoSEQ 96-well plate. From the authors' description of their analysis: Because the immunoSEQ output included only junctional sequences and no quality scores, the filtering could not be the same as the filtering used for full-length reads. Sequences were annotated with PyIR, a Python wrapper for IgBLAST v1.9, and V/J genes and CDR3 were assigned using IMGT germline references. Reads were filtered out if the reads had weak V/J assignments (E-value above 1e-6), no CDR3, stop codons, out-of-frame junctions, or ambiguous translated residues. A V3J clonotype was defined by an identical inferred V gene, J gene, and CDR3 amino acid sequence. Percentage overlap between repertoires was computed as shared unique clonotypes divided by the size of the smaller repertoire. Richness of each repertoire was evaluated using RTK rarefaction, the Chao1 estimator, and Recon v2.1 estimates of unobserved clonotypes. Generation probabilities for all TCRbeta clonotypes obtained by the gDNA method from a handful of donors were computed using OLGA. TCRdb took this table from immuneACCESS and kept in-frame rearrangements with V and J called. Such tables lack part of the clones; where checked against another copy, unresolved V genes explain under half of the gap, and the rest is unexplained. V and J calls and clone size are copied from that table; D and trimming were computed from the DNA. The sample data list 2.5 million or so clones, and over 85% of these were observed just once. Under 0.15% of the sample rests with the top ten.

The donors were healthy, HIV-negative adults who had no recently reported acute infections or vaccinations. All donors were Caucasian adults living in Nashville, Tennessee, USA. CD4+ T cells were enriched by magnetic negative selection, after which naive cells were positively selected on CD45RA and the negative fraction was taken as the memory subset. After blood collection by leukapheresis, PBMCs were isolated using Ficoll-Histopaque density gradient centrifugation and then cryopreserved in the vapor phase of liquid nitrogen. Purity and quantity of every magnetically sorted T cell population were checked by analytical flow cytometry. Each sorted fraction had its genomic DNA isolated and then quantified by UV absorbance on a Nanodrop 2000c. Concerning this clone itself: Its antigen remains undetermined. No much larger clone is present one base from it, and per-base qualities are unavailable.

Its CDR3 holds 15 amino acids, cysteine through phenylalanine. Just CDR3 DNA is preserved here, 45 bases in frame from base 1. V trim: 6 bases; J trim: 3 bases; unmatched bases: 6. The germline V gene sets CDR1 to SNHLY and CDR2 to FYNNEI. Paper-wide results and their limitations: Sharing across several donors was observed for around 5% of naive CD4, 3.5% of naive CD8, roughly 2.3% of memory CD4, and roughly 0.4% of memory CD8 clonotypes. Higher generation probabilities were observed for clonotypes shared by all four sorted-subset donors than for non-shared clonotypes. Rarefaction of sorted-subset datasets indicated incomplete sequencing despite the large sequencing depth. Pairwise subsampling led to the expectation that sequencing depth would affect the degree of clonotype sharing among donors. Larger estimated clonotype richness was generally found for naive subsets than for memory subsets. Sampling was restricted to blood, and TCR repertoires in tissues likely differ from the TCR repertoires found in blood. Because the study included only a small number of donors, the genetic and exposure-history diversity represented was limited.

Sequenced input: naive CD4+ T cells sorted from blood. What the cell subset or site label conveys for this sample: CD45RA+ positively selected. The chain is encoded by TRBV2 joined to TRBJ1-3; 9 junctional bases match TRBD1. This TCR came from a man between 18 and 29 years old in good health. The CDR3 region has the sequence CASSVTGGNGNTIYF. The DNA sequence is TGTGCCAGCAGCGTAACAGGGGGCAATGGAAACACCATATATTTT.